A selection of T cell receptor beta chains follows, all from one sample in a study of a mutant IDH1 vaccine in newly diagnosed glioma. Clones were sequenced by immunoSEQ multiplex PCR, and TCRdb holds only the in-frame ones, with some missing. The sample has 100,000 to 120,000 clones, approximately 87% seen once. The antigens for these receptors are not known. This specimen consisted of PBMCs, obtained from a glioma patient whose treatment included an IDH1 peptide vaccine. These receptors came from a woman aged 45-65 years with glioma. CDR3s include the opening cysteine and the closing phenylalanine or tryptophan. The D gene is left open where the match is weak. Only part of the rows carry a size: once, few, many, or a class if the clone is expanded.

v_gene: TRBV27; abundance: -; j_gene: TRBJ2-3; d_gene: -; CDR3aa: CASSLWAGRTDTQYF; CDR3nt: TGTGCCAGCAGTTTATGGGCGGGCCGCACAGATACGCAGTATTTT
v_gene: TRBV10-3; abundance: -; j_gene: TRBJ2-2; d_gene: -; CDR3aa: CAISVERHTGELFF; CDR3nt: TGTGCCATCAGTGTTGAGAGGCACACCGGGGAGCTGTTTTTT
v_gene: TRBV11-2; abundance: once; j_gene: TRBJ2-1; d_gene: -; CDR3aa: CASSSPEGRGEQFF; CDR3nt: TGTGCCAGCAGTTCCCCCGAGGGCCGGGGTGAGCAGTTCTTC
v_gene: TRBV19; abundance: -; j_gene: TRBJ1-2; d_gene: TRBD1; CDR3aa: CASSPGQALGGYTF; CDR3nt: TGTGCCAGTAGTCCCGGACAGGCCTTGGGTGGCTACACCTTC
v_gene: TRBV7-2; abundance: -; j_gene: TRBJ1-6; d_gene: TRBD1; CDR3aa: CASSLPDRGSPLHF; CDR3nt: TGTGCCAGCAGCTTACCCGACAGGGGTTCACCCCTCCACTTT
v_gene: TRBV6-6; abundance: once; j_gene: TRBJ1-5; d_gene: -; CDR3aa: CASSYMRGGNQPQHF; CDR3nt: TGTGCCAGCAGTTATATGAGGGGAGGCAATCAGCCCCAGCATTTT
v_gene: TRBV27; abundance: -; j_gene: TRBJ2-7; d_gene: -; CDR3aa: CASSLRGDSYEQYF; CDR3nt: TGTGCCAGCAGTTTACGAGGAGACTCCTACGAGCAGTACTTC
v_gene: TRBV5-1; abundance: -; j_gene: TRBJ2-7; d_gene: TRBD1; CDR3aa: CASSPGQGGHEQYF; CDR3nt: TGCGCCAGCAGCCCGGGACAGGGCGGACACGAGCAGTACTTC
v_gene: TRBV5-1; abundance: -; j_gene: TRBJ1-4; d_gene: -; CDR3aa: CASSLPSRGGEKLFF; CDR3nt: TGCGCCAGCAGCCTCCCCAGCCGCGGAGGTGAAAAACTGTTTTTT
v_gene: TRBV19; abundance: -; j_gene: TRBJ1-2; d_gene: TRBD1; CDR3aa: CASSPRGQGAQNYGYTF; CDR3nt: TGTGCCAGTAGTCCCCGGGGGCAGGGGGCTCAGAACTATGGCTACACCTTC